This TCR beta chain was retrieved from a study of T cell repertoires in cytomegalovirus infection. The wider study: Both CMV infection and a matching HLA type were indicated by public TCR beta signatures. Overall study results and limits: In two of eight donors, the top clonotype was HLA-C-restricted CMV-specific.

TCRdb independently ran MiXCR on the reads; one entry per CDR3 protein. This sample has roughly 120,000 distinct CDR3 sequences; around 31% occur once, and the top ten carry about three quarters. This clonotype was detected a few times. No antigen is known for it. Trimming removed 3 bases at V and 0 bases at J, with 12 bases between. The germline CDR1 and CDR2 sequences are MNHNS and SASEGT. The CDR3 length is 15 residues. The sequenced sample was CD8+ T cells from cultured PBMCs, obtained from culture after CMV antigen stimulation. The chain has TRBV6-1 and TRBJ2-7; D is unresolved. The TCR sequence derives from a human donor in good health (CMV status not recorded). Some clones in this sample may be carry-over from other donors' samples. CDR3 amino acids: CASSEMADSSYEQYF. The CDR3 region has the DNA TGTGCCAGCAGTGAGATGGCAGATAGCTCCTACGAGCAGTACTTC.